This entry lists 18 T cell receptor beta chains sequenced from one sample in a study of T-cell reconstitution after alpha-beta-depleted transplantation in children. The library targeted TCRbeta and was prepared with unique molecular identifiers. Via MiXCR, TCRdb re-called the PCR reads, giving one row per CDR3 protein. Of a few hundred thousand distinct CDR3 sequences in the sample, more than 20% were seen once. The material sequenced was PBMCs, taken before TCRalphabeta/CD19-depleted stem cell transplant. The receptor set was obtained from a boy younger than two with Wiskott-Aldrich syndrome, due to receive a stem cell transplant.

This clonotype has only a few counts. V is TRBV4-2 and J is TRBJ2-1; D is unresolved. The CDR3 has 14 amino acids. Germline V gene lookup returns CDR1 LGHNA and CDR2 YNFKEQ. Between the trimmed V and J ends, which lost 0 bases and 4 bases, there was a span of 7 bases. The DNA of the CDR3 is TGTGCCAGCAGCCAAGATTTCAGATACAATGAGCAGTTCTTC. The encoded protein is CASSQDFRYNEQFF.

This clonotype was recorded a few times. The chain couples TRBV20-1 to TRBJ1-1; TRBD1 aligns across 7 bases. V trimming: 4 bases; J trimming: 2 bases; junction bases outside the gene matches: 7. CDR1 is DFQATT, CDR2 SNEGSKA, per germline (reference sequence). The CDR3 runs to 14 residues. The CDR3 loop is CSATGGQSNTEAFF. The CDR3 DNA follows: TGCAGTGCTACCGGGGGACAGAGTAACACTGAAGCTTTCTTT.

On this clonotype itself: The junction departs from the called germline gene at one end, perhaps through a read error. This rearrangement joins TRBV20-1 to TRBJ2-1, with 11 positions matching TRBD2. The CDR3 contains 16 residues. The germline gives CDR1 DFQATT, CDR2 SNEGSKA (reference sequence). The CDR3: CSARNQLAGDYNQQFF. CDR3 sequence (DNA): TGCAGTGCTAGAAACCAACTAGCGGGAGATTACAATCAGCAGTTCTTC.

This clonotype was picked up a small number of times. The V gene is TRBV20-1, the J gene TRBJ1-2; no clear D gene. Germline CDR1 DFQATT, CDR2 SNEGSKA (reference sequence). The CDR3 has 11 residues. V was trimmed by 4 bases and J by 4 bases, leaving 7 bases between them. The CDR3: CSATWGYGYTF. CDR3 nucleotides: TGCAGTGCTACATGGGGCTATGGCTACACCTTC.

This clonotype was seen a few times. The rearrangement joins TRBV6-4 to TRBJ1-6; D ambiguous. This CDR3 region has 16 residues. V was shortened by 7 bases and J by 3 bases, with 16 bases between the two germline ends. The germline V gene has CDR1 MRHNA and CDR2 SNTAGT. The CDR3 nucleotides are TGTGCCAGCATCGGACTTCCCCAACTCTATAATTCACCCCTCCACTTT. This translates into CASIGLPQLYNSPLHF.

The sample holds a few counts of this clonotype. The chain combines TRBV11-3 with TRBJ2-1, with 7 bases matching TRBD2. This CDR3 is built from 14 residues. V lost 5 bases to trimming and J lost 4 bases; unmatched junction nucleotides: 5. Germline V CDR1 and CDR2: SGHNT, YENEEA. In nucleotides, the CDR3 is TGTGCCAGCAGCCCCTGGGAGGGTTACAATGAGCAGTTCTTC. Translating gives CASSPWEGYNEQFF.

The chain uses TRBV20-1 and TRBJ2-5; D not resolved. The CDR3 has 12 amino acids. CDR1 is DFQATT, CDR2 SNEGSKA, per germline (reference sequence). Trimming left V 5 bases short and J 4 bases short, with 11 bases between. The CDR3, as DNA: TGCAGTGCTGGGCGTGTACGAGAGACCCAGTACTTC. Amino acids: CSAGRVRETQYF.

This chain connects TRBV15 to TRBJ2-3, with 15 bases that match TRBD2. The CDR3 is 18 amino acids. Germline V gives CDR1 LNHNV, CDR2 YYDKDF (reference sequence). The J segment lost 3 bases and the V segment lost 0 bases, leaving 4 bases of the junction unmatched. The CDR3 reads CATSRDGGTSGRTDTQYF. In nucleotides, the CDR3 is TGTGCCACCAGCAGAGATGGGGGGACTAGCGGGAGGACAGATACGCAGTATTTT.

The J gene is TRBJ2-2, the V gene TRBV28; 10 bases map to TRBD1. This CDR3 comprises 21 residues. The V and J ends lost 3 bases and 0 bases, in that order; junction bases with no gene match: 16. Germline V CDR1 and CDR2: MDHEN, SYDVKM. The chain's CDR3 is CASSFPGQGLRSGTNTGELFF. The CDR3, as DNA: TGTGCCAGCAGTTTCCCGGGACAGGGGCTCCGGAGCGGGACGAACACCGGGGAGCTGTTTTTT.

The rearrangement joins TRBV29-1 to TRBJ2-7, with a weak D call TRBD1 (6 bases). The length of the CDR3 is 13 residues. Germline CDR1 reads SQVTM; CDR2 reads ANQGSEA. The V end lost 4 bases, the J end lost 0 bases, and 10 bases lay between the germline ends. The CDR3 DNA reads TGCAGCGTTGTGGACAGATCCTCCTACGAGCAGTACTTC. It yields the protein CSVVDRSSYEQYF.

This chain links TRBV3-1 with TRBJ2-5; 8 bases are shared with TRBD2. The CDR3 contains 13 residues. The germline gives CDR1 LGHDT, CDR2 YNNKEL (reference sequence). V dropped 3 bases and J dropped 3; count of bases not matched to a gene: 0. The CDR3 spells CASSQTSEETQYF. CDR3 DNA: TGTGCCAGCAGCCAGACTAGCGAAGAGACCCAGTACTTC.

The chain uses TRBV29-1 and TRBJ2-7, with D possibly matching TRBD1 (5 bases). Trimming removed 7 bases at V and 1 base at J, with 11 bases between. This CDR3 comprises 12 residues. The germline CDR1 and CDR2 sequences are SQVTM and ANQGSEA. The CDR3 nucleotides are TGCAGCGCCGAGACAGAGTCCTACGAGCAGTACTTC. Translating gives CSAETESYEQYF.

This rearrangement joins TRBV19 to TRBJ2-1; 8 bases align to TRBD2. Germline trimming cut 3 bases from V and 8 bases from J; bases unmatched to any gene: 12. The CDR3 is made up of 16 amino acids. Germline lookup yields CDR1 LNHDA and CDR2 SQIVND (reference sequence). CDR3 residues: CASSISGTRYPHEQFF. The CDR3 nucleotides read TGTGCCAGTAGTATCAGCGGGACTAGATATCCCCATGAGCAGTTCTTC.

With regard to this clonotype: One junction end disagrees with the germline gene, perhaps due to a read error. The chain joins TRBV10-3 to TRBJ2-3, with 12 positions matching TRBD2. Germline-derived CDR1 and CDR2 are ENHRY and SYGVKD. CDR3 length: 16 amino acids. CDR3 DNA: TGTGCCATCGGTGAGTCTGCTAGCGGGAGGGCCGATACGCAGTATTTT. Amino acids: CAIGESASGRADTQYF.

The chain has TRBV13 and TRBJ1-5, with D unresolved. Trimming pared 1 base from V and 9 bases from J, leaving 10 bases between. The CDR3 contains 13 residues. Germline CDR1 reads PRHDT; CDR2 reads FYEKMQ (reference sequence). The CDR3 loop reads CASSLAPSGPQHF. In DNA form, the CDR3 reads TGTGCCAGCAGCTTAGCCCCGTCCGGGCCCCAGCATTTT.

This rearrangement joins TRBV7-8 to TRBJ2-3; 13 nucleotides line up with TRBD2. This CDR3 has 17 residues. Trimming at V came to 5 bases and at J to 3 bases, leaving 8 bases not matched to a gene. The V gene's germline CDR1 is SGHVS and CDR2 FQNEAQ. The CDR3 here is CASSTTSGLAGTDTQYF. The CDR3 DNA reads as TGTGCCAGCAGCACTACCTCGGGACTAGCGGGAACAGATACGCAGTATTTT.

This clonotype has only a few counts. This sequence joins TRBV27 and TRBJ2-1; tentatively, D is TRBD1 or TRBD2 (6 bases each). V gave up 10 bases and J gave up 3 bases, with 19 bases separating them. Germline-derived CDR1 and CDR2 are MNHEY and SMNVEV (reference sequence). The CDR3 has 15 residues. CDR3: CATIPRGDIYNEQFF. The CDR3 bases are TGTGCCACCATCCCGAGGGGGGACATCTACAATGAGCAGTTCTTC.

This clonotype was seen a few times. The V and J genes are TRBV20-1 and TRBJ2-5; maybe TRBD1 (6 bases). Per germline, CDR1 DFQATT and CDR2 SNEGSKA (reference sequence). V lost 4 bases to trimming and J lost 7 bases, with 16 bases between them. CDR3 length equals 13 residues. CDR3 amino acids: CSANSARGGTQYF. CDR3 bases: TGCAGTGCTAATAGCGCTCGAGGGGGGACCCAGTACTTC.